Detailed here is one T cell receptor (beta chain). Only in-frame clones appear in the TCRdb table, and some are missing; sequencing was by immunoSEQ multiplex PCR. The profile shows 85,000 to 95,000 clones, 88% of them singletons. The data were taken from a study of control samples from healthy donors and cancer patients. Germline loops: CDR1 SGHNT, CDR2 YYREEE (reference sequence). V lost 0 bases and J 3 bases, leaving 10 bases between the germline ends. This CDR3 has 15 residues. Sequences were obtained from blood. The clonotype comes from a woman between 70 and 85 years old in good health. V gene TRBV5-4 combines with J gene TRBJ2-1; the D gene is possibly TRBD1 (6 bases). CDR3 DNA: TGTGCCAGCAGCTTGGCAGGGGTAGTCTACAATGAGCAGTTCTTC. Its protein is CASSLAGVVYNEQFF.